This T cell receptor (beta chain) was sequenced during a study of beta chain features in type 1 diabetes. General study points: VDJ junctions from patients with type 1 diabetes contained fewer insertions and more deletions.

Germline V lookup: CDR1 SGHNT, CDR2 YYREEE (reference sequence). The CDR3 contains 14 residues. The germline V and J ends were trimmed by 4 bases and 3 bases, with 14 bases remaining between them. What was sequenced were expressed TCRB transcripts, since all of the isolated RNA had been reverse transcribed. Using immunoSEQ multiplex PCR, the repertoire was profiled, and TCRdb retains in-frame clones only, with some absent. The sample shows 150,000 to 190,000 clones, roughly 11% of them seen only once. This clone came up a few times. Antigen: not known. The V and J genes are TRBV5-4 and TRBJ2-7; D gene uncertain. The source of this sequence is a man aged 18 to 35 in good health. Sequenced material: central memory CD4+ T cells from blood. The CDR3 nucleotides read TGTGCCAGCAGCCCGACACCTTCAAACTACGAGCAGTACTTC. It specifies CASSPTPSNYEQYF.